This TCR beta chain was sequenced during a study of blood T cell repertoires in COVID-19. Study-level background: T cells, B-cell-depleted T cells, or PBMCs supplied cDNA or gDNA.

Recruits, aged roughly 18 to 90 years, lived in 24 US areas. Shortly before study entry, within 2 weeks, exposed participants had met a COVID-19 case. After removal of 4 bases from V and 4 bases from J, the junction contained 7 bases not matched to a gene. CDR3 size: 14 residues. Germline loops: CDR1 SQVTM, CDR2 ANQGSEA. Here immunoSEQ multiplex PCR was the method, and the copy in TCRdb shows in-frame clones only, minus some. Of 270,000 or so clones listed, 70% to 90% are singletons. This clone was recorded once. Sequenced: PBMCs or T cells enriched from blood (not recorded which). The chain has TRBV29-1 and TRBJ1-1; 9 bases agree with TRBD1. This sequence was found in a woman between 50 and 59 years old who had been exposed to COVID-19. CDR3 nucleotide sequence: TGCAGCGTTGCTGCACGACAGGGGGGCACTGAAGCTTTCTTT. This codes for CSVAARQGGTEAFF.